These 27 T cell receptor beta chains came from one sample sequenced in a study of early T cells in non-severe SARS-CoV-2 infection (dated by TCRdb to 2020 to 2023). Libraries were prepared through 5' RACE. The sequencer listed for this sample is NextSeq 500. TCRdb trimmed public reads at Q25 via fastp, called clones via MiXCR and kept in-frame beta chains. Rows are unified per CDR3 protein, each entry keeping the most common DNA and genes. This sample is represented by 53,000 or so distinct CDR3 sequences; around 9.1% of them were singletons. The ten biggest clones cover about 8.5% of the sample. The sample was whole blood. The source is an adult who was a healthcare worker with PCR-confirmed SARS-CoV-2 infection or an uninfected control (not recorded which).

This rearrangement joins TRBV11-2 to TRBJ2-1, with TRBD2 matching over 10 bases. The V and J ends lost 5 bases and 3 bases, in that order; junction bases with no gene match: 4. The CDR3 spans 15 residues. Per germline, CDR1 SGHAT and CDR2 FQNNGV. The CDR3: CASSPGTSDYNEQFF. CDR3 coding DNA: TGTGCCAGCAGCCCCGGGACTAGCGACTACAATGAGCAGTTCTTC. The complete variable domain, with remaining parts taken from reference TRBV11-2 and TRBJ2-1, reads EAGVAQSPRYKIIEKRQSVAFWCNPISGHATLYWYQQILGQGPKLLIQFQNNGVVDDSQLPKDRFSAERLKGVDSTLKIQPAKLEDSAVYLCASSPGTSDYNEQFFGPGTRLTVL.

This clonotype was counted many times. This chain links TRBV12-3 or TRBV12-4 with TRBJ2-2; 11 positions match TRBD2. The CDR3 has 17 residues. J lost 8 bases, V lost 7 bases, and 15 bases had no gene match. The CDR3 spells CASTNWLLAGARGELFF. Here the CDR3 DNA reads TGTGCCAGCACCAACTGGTTACTAGCGGGAGCGCGGGGGGAGCTGTTTTTT.

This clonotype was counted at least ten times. In nucleotides, the CDR3 is TGTGCCAGCAGCGTGCAGGGGGTGGAAGCTTTCTTT. As protein: CASSVQGVEAFF. The gene calls are TRBV7-9 and TRBJ1-1, with 7 bases identical to TRBD1. The CDR3 totals 12 residues. Germline values: CDR1 SEHNR, CDR2 FQNEAQ (reference sequence). Trimming took 5 bases from V and 8 from J; bases not matched to a gene: 5.

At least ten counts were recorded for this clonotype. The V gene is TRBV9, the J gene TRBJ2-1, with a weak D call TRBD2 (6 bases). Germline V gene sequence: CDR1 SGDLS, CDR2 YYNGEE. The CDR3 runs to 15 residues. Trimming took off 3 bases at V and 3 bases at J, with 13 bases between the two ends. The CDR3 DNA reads TGTGCCAGCAGCGCCCGGGACTTACTCTACAATGAGCAGTTCTTC. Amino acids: CASSARDLLYNEQFF.

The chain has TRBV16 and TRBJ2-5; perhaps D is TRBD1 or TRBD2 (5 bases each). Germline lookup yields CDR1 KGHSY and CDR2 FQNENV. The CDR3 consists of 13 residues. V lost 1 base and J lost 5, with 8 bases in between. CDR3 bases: TGTGCCAGCAGCCAATGGGACGCGGAGACCCAGTACTTC. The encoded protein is CASSQWDAETQYF.

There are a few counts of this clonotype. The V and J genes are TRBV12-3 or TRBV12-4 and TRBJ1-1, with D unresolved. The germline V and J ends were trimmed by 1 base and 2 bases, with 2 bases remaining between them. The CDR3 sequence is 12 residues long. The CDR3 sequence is CASSLDNTEAFF. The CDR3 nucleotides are TGTGCCAGCAGTTTAGATAACACTGAAGCTTTCTTT.

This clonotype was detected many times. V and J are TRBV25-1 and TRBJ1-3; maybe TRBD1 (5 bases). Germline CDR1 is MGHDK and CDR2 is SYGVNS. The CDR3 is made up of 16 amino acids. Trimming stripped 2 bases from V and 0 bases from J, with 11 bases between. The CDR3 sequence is CASSEMGLISGNTIYF. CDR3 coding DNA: TGTGCCAGCAGTGAAATGGGACTGATCTCTGGAAACACCATATATTTT.

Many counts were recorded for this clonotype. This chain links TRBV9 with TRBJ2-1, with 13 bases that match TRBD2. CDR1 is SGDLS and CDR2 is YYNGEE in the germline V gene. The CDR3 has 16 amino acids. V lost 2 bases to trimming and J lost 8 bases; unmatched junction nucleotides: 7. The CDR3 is CASSVLTSGRAHEQFF. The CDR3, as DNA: TGTGCCAGCAGCGTCCTTACTAGCGGGAGGGCCCATGAGCAGTTCTTC.

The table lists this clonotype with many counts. This chain's CDR3 is CASKVGLSTDTQYF. DNA for the CDR3: TGTGCCAGCAAGGTGGGACTAAGCACAGATACGCAGTATTTT. V gene TRBV2 combines with J gene TRBJ2-3, with 7 nucleotides matching TRBD2. Germline CDR1 is SNHLY and CDR2 is FYNNEI. The CDR3 covers 14 residues. Trimming cost V 7 bases and J 0 bases; bases outside gene matches: 4.

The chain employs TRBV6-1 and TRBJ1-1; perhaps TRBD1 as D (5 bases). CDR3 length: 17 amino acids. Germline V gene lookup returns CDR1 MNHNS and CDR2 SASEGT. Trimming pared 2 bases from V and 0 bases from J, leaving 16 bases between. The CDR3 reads CASSERAQGHMNTEAFF. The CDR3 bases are TGTGCCAGCAGTGAAAGGGCGCAGGGCCATATGAACACTGAAGCTTTCTTT.

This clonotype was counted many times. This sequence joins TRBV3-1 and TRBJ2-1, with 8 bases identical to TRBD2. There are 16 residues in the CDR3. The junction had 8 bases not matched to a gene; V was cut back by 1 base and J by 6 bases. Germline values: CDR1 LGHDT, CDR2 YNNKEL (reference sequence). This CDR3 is CASSQVLSGGANEQFF. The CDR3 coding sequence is TGTGCCAGCAGCCAAGTGTTGTCGGGAGGGGCCAATGAGCAGTTCTTC.

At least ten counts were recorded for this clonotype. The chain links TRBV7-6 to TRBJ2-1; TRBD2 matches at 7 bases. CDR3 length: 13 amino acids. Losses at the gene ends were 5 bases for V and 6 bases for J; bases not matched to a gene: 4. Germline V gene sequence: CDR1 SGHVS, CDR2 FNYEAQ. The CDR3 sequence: CASSKGLSNEQFF. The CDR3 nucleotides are TGTGCCAGCAGCAAGGGACTATCCAATGAGCAGTTCTTC.

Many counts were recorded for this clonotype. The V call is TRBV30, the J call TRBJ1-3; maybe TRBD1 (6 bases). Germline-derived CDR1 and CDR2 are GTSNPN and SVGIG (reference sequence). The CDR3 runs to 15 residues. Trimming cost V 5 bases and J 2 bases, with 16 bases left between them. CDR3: CAWLSFGQPGNTIYF. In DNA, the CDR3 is TGTGCCTGGCTCTCCTTCGGACAGCCTGGAAACACCATATATTTT.

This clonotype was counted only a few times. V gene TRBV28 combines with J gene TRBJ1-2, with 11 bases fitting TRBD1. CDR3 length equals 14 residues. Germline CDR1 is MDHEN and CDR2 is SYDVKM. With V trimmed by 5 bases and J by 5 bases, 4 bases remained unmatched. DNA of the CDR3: TGTGCCAGCAGTACGGGACAGGGGGAGTATGGCTACACCTTC. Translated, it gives CASSTGQGEYGYTF.

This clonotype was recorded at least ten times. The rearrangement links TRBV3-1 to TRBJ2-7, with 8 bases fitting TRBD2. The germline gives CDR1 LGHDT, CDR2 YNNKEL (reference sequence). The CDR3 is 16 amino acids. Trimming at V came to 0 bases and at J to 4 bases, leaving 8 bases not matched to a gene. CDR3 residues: CASSQEWSGRGYEQYF. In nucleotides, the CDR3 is TGTGCCAGCAGCCAAGAATGGAGCGGGAGAGGGTACGAGCAGTACTTC.

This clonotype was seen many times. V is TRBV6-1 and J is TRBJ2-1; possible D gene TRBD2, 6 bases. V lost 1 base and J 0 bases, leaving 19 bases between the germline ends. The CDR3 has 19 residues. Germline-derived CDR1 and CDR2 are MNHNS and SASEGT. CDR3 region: CASSEEAIAVLGSYNEQFF. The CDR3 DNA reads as TGTGCCAGCAGTGAAGAAGCCATAGCGGTCCTCGGCTCCTACAATGAGCAGTTCTTC.

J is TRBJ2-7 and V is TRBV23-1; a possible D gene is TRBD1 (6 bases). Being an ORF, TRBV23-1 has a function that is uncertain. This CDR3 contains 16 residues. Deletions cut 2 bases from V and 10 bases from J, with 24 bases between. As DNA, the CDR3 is TGCGCCAGCAGTCAAGCGCTCCGGGACAAACCTTACCACCAGTACTTC. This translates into CASSQALRDKPYHQYF.

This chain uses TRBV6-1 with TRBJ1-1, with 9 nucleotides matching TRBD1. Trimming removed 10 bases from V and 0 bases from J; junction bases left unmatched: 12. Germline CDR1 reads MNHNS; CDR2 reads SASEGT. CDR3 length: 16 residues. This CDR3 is CATLPRTGAVNTEAFF. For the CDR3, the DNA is TGTGCCACCCTACCTCGGACAGGGGCGGTGAACACTGAAGCTTTCTTT.

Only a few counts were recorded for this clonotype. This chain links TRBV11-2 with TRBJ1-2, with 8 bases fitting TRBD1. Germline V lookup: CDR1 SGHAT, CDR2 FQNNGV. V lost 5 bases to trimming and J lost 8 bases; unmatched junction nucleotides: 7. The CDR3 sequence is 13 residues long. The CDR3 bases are TGTGCCAGCAGCCCAGGGGGCCTGTGGGGCTACACCTTC. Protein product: CASSPGGLWGYTF.

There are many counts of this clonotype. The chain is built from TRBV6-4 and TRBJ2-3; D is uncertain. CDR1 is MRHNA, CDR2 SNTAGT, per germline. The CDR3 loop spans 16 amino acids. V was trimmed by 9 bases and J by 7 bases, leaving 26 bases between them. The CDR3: CARRPPTVSIVNTQYF. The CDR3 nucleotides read TGTGCCAGAAGACCACCGACCGTTTCGATTGTGAATACGCAGTATTTT.

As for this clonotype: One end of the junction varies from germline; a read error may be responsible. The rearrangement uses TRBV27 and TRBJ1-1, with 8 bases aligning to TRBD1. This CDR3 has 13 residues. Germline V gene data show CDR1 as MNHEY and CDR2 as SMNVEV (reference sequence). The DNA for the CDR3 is TGTGCCAGCAGTTTTCGGACAGGGACTGAAGTTTTCTTT. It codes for CASSFRTGTEVFF.

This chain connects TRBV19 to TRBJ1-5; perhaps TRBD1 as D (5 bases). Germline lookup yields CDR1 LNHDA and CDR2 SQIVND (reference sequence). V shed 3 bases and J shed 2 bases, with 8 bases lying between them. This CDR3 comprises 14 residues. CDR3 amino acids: CASSMWGGNQPQHF. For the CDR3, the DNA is TGTGCCAGTAGTATGTGGGGGGGCAATCAGCCCCAGCATTTT.

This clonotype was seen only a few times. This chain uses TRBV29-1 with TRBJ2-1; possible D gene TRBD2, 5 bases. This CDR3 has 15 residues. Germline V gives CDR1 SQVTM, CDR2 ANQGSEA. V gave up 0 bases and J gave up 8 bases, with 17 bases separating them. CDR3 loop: CSVEDRDSRKDEQFF. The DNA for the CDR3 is TGCAGCGTTGAAGATCGGGATTCTCGGAAAGATGAGCAGTTCTTC.

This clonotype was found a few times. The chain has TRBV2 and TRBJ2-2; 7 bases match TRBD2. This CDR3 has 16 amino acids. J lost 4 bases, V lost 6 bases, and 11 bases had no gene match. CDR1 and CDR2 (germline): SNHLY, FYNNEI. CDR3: CASRISSAGSTGELFF. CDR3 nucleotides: TGTGCCAGCAGGATTTCGTCAGCGGGAAGCACCGGGGAGCTGTTTTTT.

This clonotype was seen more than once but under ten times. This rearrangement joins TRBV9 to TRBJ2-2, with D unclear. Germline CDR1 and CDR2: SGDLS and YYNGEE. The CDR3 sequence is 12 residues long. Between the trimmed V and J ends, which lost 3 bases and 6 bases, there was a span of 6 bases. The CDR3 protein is CASSAGPGELFF. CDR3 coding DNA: TGTGCCAGCAGCGCCGGCCCCGGGGAGCTGTTTTTT.

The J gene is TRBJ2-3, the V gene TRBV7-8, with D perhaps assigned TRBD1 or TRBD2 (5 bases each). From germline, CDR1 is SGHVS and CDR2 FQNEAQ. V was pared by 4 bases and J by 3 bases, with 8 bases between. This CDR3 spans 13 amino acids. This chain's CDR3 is CASSWGFTDTQYF. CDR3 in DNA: TGTGCCAGCAGCTGGGGGTTTACAGATACGCAGTATTTT. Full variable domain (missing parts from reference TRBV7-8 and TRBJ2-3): GAGVSQSPRYKVAKRGQDVALRCDPISGHVSLFWYQQALGQGPEFLTYFQNEAQLDKSGLPSDRFFAERPEGSVSTLKIQRTQQEDSAVYLCASSWGFTDTQYFGPGTRLTVL.

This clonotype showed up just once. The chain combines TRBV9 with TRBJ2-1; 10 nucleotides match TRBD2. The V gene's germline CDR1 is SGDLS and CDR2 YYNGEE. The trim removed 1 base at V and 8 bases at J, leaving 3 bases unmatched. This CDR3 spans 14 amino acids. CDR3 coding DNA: TGTGCCAGCAGCGTACTAGCGGGAGCGGATGAGCAGTTCTTC. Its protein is CASSVLAGADEQFF.